The TCR beta chain described here comes from a study of shared clonotypes between healthy human individuals. V was clipped by 0 bases and J by 0 bases, with 9 bases between them. CDR1 and CDR2 from the germline V gene are LNHNV and YYDKDF (reference sequence). CDR3 size: 17 residues. Generated by immunoSEQ multiplex PCR, the TCRdb table keeps only in-frame clones and is missing some. The sample contains over 400,000 clones, 90% to 96% of which appear only once. This chain uses TRBV15 with TRBJ2-6; D gene unclear. Sequenced sample: naive CD4+ T cells sorted from blood. Sample subset: CD45RA+ positively selected. The sequence was obtained from a woman in her twenties or thirties in good health. The CDR3 here is CATSRDLASSGANVLTF. Here the CDR3 DNA reads TGTGCCACCAGCAGAGATTTGGCTAGCTCTGGGGCCAACGTCCTGACTTTC. Based on the CDR3 plus reference TRBV15 and TRBJ2-6, the full variable domain is DAMVIQNPRYQVTQFGKPVTLSCSQTLNHNVMYWYQQKSSQAPKLLFHYYDKDFNNEADTPDNFQSRRPNTSFCFLDIRSPGLGDTAMYLCATSRDLASSGANVLTFGAGSRLTVL.